This TCR beta chain was captured by sequencing in a study of T cells in Graves' hyperthyroidism and ophthalmopathy. Regions amplified from RNA transcripts were the TCR beta CDR3 regions. A set of HTBI primers served as the primers for a first-round RT-PCR of the TCR CDR3. Each CDR3 protein is one row after TCRdb ran MiXCR on the multiplex PCR reads. The repertoire holds fewer than 450,000 distinct CDR3 sequences, with about 15% as singletons. CDR3 length: 16 amino acids. J gave up 8 bases and V 5 bases, and 8 bases lay outside the gene matches. Germline V gene lookup returns CDR1 SGHNT and CDR2 YENEEA.

This receptor was identified in a young woman with Graves' hyperthyroidism that later progressed to Graves' ophthalmopathy. Sequenced material: blood. This sequence joins TRBV11-3 and TRBJ2-1; TRBD2 matches 14 bases. This CDR3 reads CASSLGTSGRTDEQFF. The CDR3 DNA reads TGTGCCAGCAGCCTAGGGACTAGCGGGAGAACGGATGAGCAGTTCTTC.